A single sample gave rise to the 5 T cell receptor beta chains below, sequenced in a study of a mutant IDH1 vaccine in newly diagnosed glioma (dated by TCRdb to the early 2020s). Libraries were constructed by the immunoSEQ multiplex PCR assay. TCRdb carries this immuneACCESS record with in-frame sequences only. Its versions omit some clonotypes, under half of them owing to an unresolved V gene in the studies checked, with the rest unexplained. Within this sample are around 42,000 clones, with approximately 83% of them counted one time only. Approximately 1.5% of the sample is in the top ten clones. The sample's time point label is to be understood as: week 5, during vaccination. Each vaccine dose was 300 ug of a 20-mer mutant IDH1 peptide in Montanide, given subcutaneously with topical imiquimod. No antigen has been assigned to these receptors. The input for sequencing was PBMCs, taken from a glioma patient whose treatment included an IDH1 peptide vaccine. The receptors shown here come from a man aged 40-55 years with glioma.

J is TRBJ2-1 and V is TRBV4-3; D may be TRBD1 (5 bases). Germline V lookup: CDR1 LGHNA, CDR2 YSLEER. CDR3 length: 17 amino acids. V lost 8 bases and J lost 1, with 21 bases in between. The CDR3 loop reads CASPKGRDPASYNEQFF. CDR3 nucleotides: TGCGCCAGCCCAAAGGGCAGGGATCCCGCTTCCTACAATGAGCAGTTCTTC.

This clone appeared a few times. The chain employs TRBV6-5 and TRBJ1-1; D is unclear. Between the trimmed V and J ends, which lost 5 bases and 7 bases, there was a span of 20 bases. CDR3 length: 15 amino acids. Germline CDR1 MNHEY, CDR2 SVGAGI. Here the CDR3 reads CASSPDMPAPYEAFF. Here the CDR3 DNA reads TGTGCCAGCAGTCCCGATATGCCGGCCCCCTATGAAGCTTTCTTT.

This clone was picked up one time. This chain connects TRBV7-3 to TRBJ2-1; tentatively, D is TRBD1 (6 bases). V was shortened by 5 bases and J by 9 bases, with 11 bases between the two germline ends. Germline V gene lookup returns CDR1 SGHTA and CDR2 FQGTGA. This CDR3 contains 12 residues. The CDR3 DNA follows: TGTGCCAGCAGCACCAGGGGATCTGAGCAGTTCTTC. Amino acid sequence: CASSTRGSEQFF.

This rearrangement joins TRBV7-2 to TRBJ2-3; TRBD2 aligns across 10 bases. The CDR3 length is 16 residues. Unmatched junction bases numbered 7, after V lost 5 bases and J lost 2 bases. CDR1 SGHTA and CDR2 FQGNSA come from the germline V gene. The chain's CDR3 is CASSLVGTSATDTQYF. The DNA of the CDR3 is TGTGCCAGCAGCCTAGTAGGGACTAGCGCCACAGATACGCAGTATTTT.

This chain joins TRBV6-5 and TRBJ2-5, with D possibly being TRBD1 or TRBD2 (5 bases each). The CDR3 loop spans 15 amino acids. V was clipped by 2 bases and J by 4 bases, with 14 bases between them. Germline V gene lookup returns CDR1 MNHEY and CDR2 SVGAGI. The CDR3 region is CASSYGTARSETQYF. The CDR3 DNA is TGTGCCAGCAGTTACGGGACCGCACGGTCAGAGACCCAGTACTTC.